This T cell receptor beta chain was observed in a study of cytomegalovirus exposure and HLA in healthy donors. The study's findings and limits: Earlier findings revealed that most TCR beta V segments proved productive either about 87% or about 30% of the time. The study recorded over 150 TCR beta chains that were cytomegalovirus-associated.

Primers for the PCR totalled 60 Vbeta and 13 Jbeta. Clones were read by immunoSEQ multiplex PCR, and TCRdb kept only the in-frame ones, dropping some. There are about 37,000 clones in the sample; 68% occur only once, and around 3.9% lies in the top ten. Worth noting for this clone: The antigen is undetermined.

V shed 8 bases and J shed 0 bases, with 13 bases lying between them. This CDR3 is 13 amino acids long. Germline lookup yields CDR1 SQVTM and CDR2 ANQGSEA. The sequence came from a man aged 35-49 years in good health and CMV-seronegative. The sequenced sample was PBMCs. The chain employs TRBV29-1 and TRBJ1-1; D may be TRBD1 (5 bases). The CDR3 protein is CSLTDSMNTEAFF. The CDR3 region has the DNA TGCAGCTTGACAGACTCCATGAACACTGAAGCTTTCTTT.